The 18 T cell receptor beta chains presented below share a single source sample, sequenced in a study of CD8 T cells in acute hepatitis C reinfection (TCRdb year 2021). Results the study describes overall, beyond this receptor: Preferential use of the TRBV04 and TRBV06 gene families was observed in all groups, and this preferential usage was not explained by overrepresentation in the naive pool.

The protocol used for the library was the immunoSEQ multiplex PCR assay. The table comes from immuneACCESS by way of TCRdb, which keeps in-frame sequences with V and J called. Part of the clones is missing from these tables; in studies checked, under half for an unresolved V gene and the rest for unknown reasons. This sample holds 1,000 or so clones; around 60% were observed only once. In total, the top ten clones hold around 12% of the sample. In the paper's terms, the time point label means: acute HCV infection, within 168 days of estimated infection date. The sequenced cells were not expanded in vitro beforehand; instead, HCV-specific TCR repertoires were characterized directly ex vivo. The sample consisted of HCV NS3-1073 tetramer-sorted CD8+ T cells from PBMCs, taken during acute infection. The label giving this sample's cell subset or site can be read as: FACS-sorted NS3-1073 tetramer+ CD8+ T cells. These receptor sequences come from a woman aged 18-29 years who spontaneously cleared hepatitis C infection.

This chain joins TRBV5-6 and TRBJ2-3, with TRBD2 matching 8 bases. Germline V lookup: CDR1 SGHDT, CDR2 YYEEEE. The V and J ends lost 4 bases and 2 bases, in that order; junction bases with no gene match: 12. The CDR3 covers 17 residues. The CDR3 is CASSPPGGKVFTDTQYF. CDR3 coding DNA: TGTGCCAGCAGCCCGCCGGGGGGGAAGGTCTTCACAGATACGCAGTATTTT.

J is TRBJ2-1 and V is TRBV2; D not certain. Trimming cost V 6 bases and J 8 bases, with 17 bases left between them. In germline, CDR1 is SNHLY, CDR2 FYNNEI. The CDR3 covers 14 residues. CDR3 in amino acids: CASRTGPPPYEQFF. The DNA for the CDR3 is TGTGCCAGCAGGACCGGGCCCCCTCCTTATGAGCAGTTCTTC.

The J gene is TRBJ1-2, the V gene TRBV5-6; the D is unclear. The V gene lost 3 bases and the J gene lost 8 bases, with 14 bases spanning the gap. The CDR3 runs to 13 residues. The germline CDR1 and CDR2 sequences are SGHDT and YYEEEE. Here the CDR3 reads CASSWRYLRGYTF. The CDR3 nucleotides read TGTGCCAGCAGCTGGAGGTACCTTAGAGGCTACACCTTC.

Only a few counts were recorded for this clone. This chain connects TRBV5-8 to TRBJ1-5; D is perhaps TRBD1 (5 bases). Germline V lookup: CDR1 SGHTS, CDR2 YDEGEE. This CDR3 contains 16 residues. Trimming took 0 bases from V and 2 from J, leaving 12 bases between them. The CDR3 DNA follows: TGTGCCAGCAGCTTGGAAGTGGGGCACGGCAATCAGCCCCAGCATTTT. As protein: CASSLEVGHGNQPQHF.

This chain joins TRBV2 and TRBJ2-7, with TRBD2 matching over 7 bases. This CDR3 is built from 13 residues. With V trimmed by 2 bases and J by 3 bases, 1 base remained unmatched. CDR1 is SNHLY, CDR2 FYNNEI, per germline. CDR3: CASSELAGYEQYF. CDR3 in DNA: TGTGCCAGCAGTGAATTAGCGGGCTACGAGCAGTACTTC.

The chain employs TRBV10-3 and TRBJ2-7, with a possible D match to TRBD2 (6 bases). Trimming took 3 bases from V and 4 from J, leaving 22 bases between them. This CDR3 is 17 amino acids long. CDR1 and CDR2 from the germline V gene are ENHRY and SYGVKD. The CDR3 DNA sequence: TGTGCCATCAGTGACCCGAAGGGGACTTATATGGCATACGAGCAGTACTTC. Translating it yields CAISDPKGTYMAYEQYF.

This clone was seen once. This sequence joins TRBV5-4 and TRBJ2-2; D might be TRBD1 (6 bases). Germline values: CDR1 SGHNT, CDR2 YYREEE (reference sequence). Trimming left V 4 bases short and J 2 bases short, with 18 bases between. The CDR3 sequence is 17 residues long. The CDR3 reads CASSQEPGAPNTGELFF. The CDR3 DNA follows: TGTGCCAGCAGCCAAGAGCCAGGGGCGCCCAACACCGGGGAGCTGTTTTTT.

This clone was recorded a few times. The genes are TRBV7-2 and TRBJ2-7; D gene ambiguous. This CDR3 has 16 amino acids. Germline CDR1 reads SGHTA; CDR2 reads FQGNSA. V was shortened by 2 bases and J by 0 bases, with 14 bases between the two germline ends. In DNA, the CDR3 is TGTGCCAGCAGCTTATCTGGTGGCGGTGGCTCCTACGAGCAGTACTTC. Its translation is CASSLSGGGGSYEQYF.

The V gene is TRBV6-6, the J gene TRBJ2-7, with D hard to call. The germline CDR1 and CDR2 sequences are MNHNY and SVGAGI (reference sequence). The CDR3 is made up of 13 amino acids. The V and J ends lost 0 bases and 1 base respectively, with 4 bases between them. The CDR3 protein is CASSYSGSYEQYV. In DNA, the CDR3 is TGTGCCAGCAGTTACTCCGGGTCCTACGAGCAGTACGTC.

The V call is TRBV9, the J call TRBJ2-1; TRBD2 matches 9 bases. This CDR3 has 20 residues. Trimming cost V 0 bases and J 1 base; bases outside gene matches: 14. Per germline, CDR1 SGDLS and CDR2 YYNGEE. The CDR3 DNA reads TGTGCCAGCAGCGTAGATTTCGGGGATAGCGGGAGAGGGTCCTACAATGAGCAGTTCTTC. It codes for CASSVDFGDSGRGSYNEQFF.

The rearrangement links TRBV28 to TRBJ2-4; D is possibly TRBD1 (5 bases). The V gene's germline CDR1 is MDHEN and CDR2 SYDVKM. This CDR3 contains 17 residues. Trimming cost V 6 bases and J 7 bases, with 25 bases left between them. CDR3 nucleotide sequence: TGTGCCAGCAGCTCCATACTTACCTCGACAGAGACGAACATTCAGTACTTC. Its translation is CASSSILTSTETNIQYF.

The V gene is TRBV2, the J gene TRBJ2-5; 8 bases fit TRBD2. V dropped 5 bases and J dropped 1; count of bases not matched to a gene: 12. CDR1 is SNHLY, CDR2 FYNNEI, per germline. The CDR3 has 17 amino acids. The chain's CDR3 is CASSPAGPSGLQETQYF. For the CDR3, the DNA is TGTGCCAGCAGTCCCGCAGGCCCTAGCGGGCTCCAAGAGACCCAGTACTTC.

This clone counts as large. This chain links TRBV4-3 with TRBJ2-7, with TRBD2 identical over 7 bases. Per the germline V gene, CDR1 is LGHNA and CDR2 is YSLEER. J gave up 4 bases and V 0 bases, and 15 bases lay outside the gene matches. There are 18 residues in the CDR3. CDR3 sequence: CASSQEPSGATSLYEQYF. The CDR3, as DNA: TGCGCCAGCAGCCAAGAACCCAGCGGGGCAACCTCGTTATACGAGCAGTACTTC.

This clone was picked up one time. The junction does not match germline at one end; this may be a read error. This chain links TRBV25-1 with TRBJ1-1; no definite D call. The CDR3 has 11 residues. CDR1 is MGHDK, CDR2 SYGVNS, per germline. The CDR3 sequence: CASSSYTEVFF. The CDR3 DNA reads as TGTGCCAGCAGTAGTTACACTGAAGTTTTCTTT.

The chain recombines TRBV5-6 with TRBJ1-1; no reliable D call. Trimming cost V 5 bases and J 1 base, with 9 bases left between them. The CDR3 totals 13 residues. The germline V gene encodes CDR1 SGHDT and CDR2 YYEEEE. The CDR3 region is CASRDGKNTEAFF. The CDR3 bases are TGTGCCAGCAGGGACGGGAAGAACACTGAAGCTTTCTTT.

This clone has just a few counts. V usage is TRBV5-1 and J usage is TRBJ2-3; no reliable D call. The germline CDR1 and CDR2 sequences are SGHRS and YFSETQ. Trimming took off 6 bases at V and 10 bases at J, with 21 bases between the two ends. The CDR3 is 14 residues long. CDR3 region: CASTVASEESPQYF. The CDR3 nucleotides read TGCGCCAGCACCGTAGCCAGCGAGGAGTCTCCGCAGTATTTT.

The chain joins TRBV6-1 to TRBJ2-1; 10 bases align to TRBD1. Looked up from germline, CDR1 is MNHNS and CDR2 is SASEGT. The CDR3 is 13 amino acids. J was trimmed by 7 bases and V by 6 bases; bases with no gene match: 3. Written as DNA, the CDR3 is TGTGCCAGCAGCCGGGACAGGGGAAATGAGCAGTTCTTC. Its translation is CASSRDRGNEQFF.

This clone was recorded a few times. The rearrangement links TRBV10-1 to TRBJ2-7; 11 nucleotides agree with TRBD1. J lost 6 bases, V lost 0 bases, and 7 bases had no gene match. This CDR3 contains 16 residues. Per germline, CDR1 WNHNN and CDR2 SYGVQD (reference sequence). The CDR3 DNA reads TGCGCCAGCAGTGAGTCCGGCGGACAGGGGGCAGTCGAGCAGTACTTC. The encoded protein is CASSESGGQGAVEQYF.